The entry below describes one T cell receptor beta chain. CDR3 size: 17 residues. The germline gives CDR1 KGHDR, CDR2 SFDVKD. V was pared by 2 bases and J by 4 bases, with 9 bases of the junction left unmatched. In the authors' methods: Amplification from reference gene primers served as the basis for estimated nucleated cell counts. The assay was immunoSEQ multiplex PCR, and TCRdb's table has in-frame clones only and misses some. V and J calls and clone size are given by that table; D and trimming were obtained from the DNA. The table has roughly 92,000 clones, 85% to 90% seen once. The sample belongs to a study of blood T cell repertoires in COVID-19. The wider study: From the United States, Italy and Spain came samples of acute and convalescent COVID-19.

Sequencing input: peripheral blood. The TCR was taken from a woman older than 75 with active or convalescent COVID-19. The genes are TRBV24-1 and TRBJ2-1, with 8 nucleotides matching TRBD2. Here the CDR3 reads CATSDSPTSVVYNEQFF. The DNA of the CDR3 is TGTGCCACCAGTGATTCGCCGACTAGCGTCGTATACAATGAGCAGTTCTTC.